This T cell receptor beta chain was identified during a study of CD8 T cells in ankylosing spondylitis. This CDR3 region has 15 residues. V shed 0 bases and J shed 1 base, with 6 bases lying between them. Germline V gives CDR1 SGHTA, CDR2 FQGNSA. TCRdb re-analysed the 5' RACE reads in MiXCR, keeping a single row per CDR3 protein. The table records about 800,000 distinct CDR3 sequences, roughly 10% of them present only once. This clonotype occurred many times. Its antigen is unidentified. Broader study findings: What seemed typical of ankylosing spondylitis blood was a TCR beta motif built from several highly homologous variants.

Sequenced sample: blood, either unsorted or a sorted T cell fraction (not recorded which). This receptor was taken from a male donor with ankylosing spondylitis. V is TRBV7-2 and J is TRBJ2-2; D ambiguous. CDR3 bases: TGTGCCAGCAGCTTAGCAGTCTTGAACACCGGGGAGCTGTTTTTT. This encodes CASSLAVLNTGELFF.